This TCR beta chain was sequenced during a study of T cells in localized non-small cell lung cancer. This CDR3 region has 15 residues. In germline, CDR1 is SGHTA, CDR2 FQGNSA. The trim removed 4 bases at V and 1 base at J, leaving 7 bases unmatched. Study results and limitations: Heterogeneity remains possible because sequencing was limited to only one tumor region. T cell clonality was highest in uninvolved adjacent lung, above tumor. Among the top 100 tumor clones, a median 57 appeared in adjacent lung. Higher blood T cell density went with longer overall survival.

Comments on this clone: The antigen remains unidentified.

Assay: immunoSEQ multiplex PCR; the TCRdb copy retains only in-frame clones and omits some. This sample has more than 45,000 clones, with roughly 84% found just once. The sample was peripheral blood mononuclear cells, taken before any cancer treatment. The chain couples TRBV7-2 to TRBJ2-7, with 7 bases matching TRBD1. The clonotype was recovered from a man aged 40 to 70 with stage III lung adenocarcinoma. CDR3: CASSSAGTASYEQYF. CDR3 bases: TGTGCCAGCAGCTCAGCCGGGACAGCGTCCTACGAGCAGTACTTC.